Below are 18 T cell receptor beta chains sequenced from a single sample in a study of blood T cell repertoires in COVID-19. Clones were sequenced by immunoSEQ multiplex PCR, and TCRdb holds only the in-frame ones, with some missing. The sample yields approximately 500,000 clones, around 89% seen once. The sequenced sample was PBMCs or T cells enriched from blood (not recorded which). These receptors all come from a woman aged 35 to 49 who had recovered from COVID-19.

The rearrangement links TRBV28 to TRBJ1-2; D is uncertain. The V and J ends lost 6 bases and 4 bases respectively, with 12 bases between them. The CDR3 loop spans 13 amino acids. Germline CDR1 MDHEN, CDR2 SYDVKM. CDR3 sequence: CASSPRVSYGYTF. The CDR3 nucleotides are TGTGCCAGCAGCCCGAGGGTAAGCTATGGCTACACCTTC.

The chain has TRBV3-1 (or the pseudogene TRBV3-2) and TRBJ1-1; TRBD1 aligns across 10 bases. CDR3 length: 16 residues. V lost 3 bases to trimming and J lost 1 base; unmatched junction nucleotides: 5. CDR1 and CDR2 from the germline V gene are LGHDT and YNNKEL (reference sequence). The chain's CDR3 is CASSHGQGDWNTEAFF. The CDR3 DNA reads as TGTGCCAGCAGCCACGGACAGGGGGATTGGAACACTGAAGCTTTCTTT.

The chain is built from TRBV7-2 and TRBJ1-3; 7 bases agree with TRBD1. Germline CDR1 is SGHTA and CDR2 is FQGNSA. J lost 1 base, V lost 5 bases, and 11 bases had no gene match. This CDR3 comprises 17 residues. The CDR3 protein is CASSPEGARRSGNTIYF. The CDR3 DNA follows: TGTGCCAGCAGCCCAGAGGGGGCCCGGAGGTCTGGAAACACCATATATTTT.

V gene TRBV9 combines with J gene TRBJ1-3; no clear D gene. The V gene's germline CDR1 is SGDLS and CDR2 YYNGEE. The CDR3 has 14 amino acids. For the CDR3, the DNA is TGTGCGCCCAGCGGAGGGCTGGCTGGAAACACCATATATTTT. Amino acids: CAPSGGLAGNTIYF. Full variable domain (remainder filled in from reference TRBV9 and TRBJ1-3): DSGVTQTPKHLITATGQRVTLRCSPRSGDLSVYWYQQSLDQGLQFLIQYYNGEERAKGNILERFSAQQFPDLHSELNLSSLELGDSALYFCAPSGGLAGNTIYFGEGSWLTVV.

The chain carries TRBV7-2 and TRBJ1-3; D is possibly TRBD1 (5 bases). The CDR3 sequence is 16 residues long. CDR1 is SGHTA, CDR2 FQGNSA, per germline. The V and J ends lost 6 bases and 8 bases respectively, with 23 bases between them. CDR3 sequence: CASRLTGGTQGDTIYF. The CDR3 DNA is TGTGCCAGCAGACTCACCGGCGGGACCCAAGGAGACACCATATATTTT.

This sequence joins TRBV14 and TRBJ2-1; D is uncertain. CDR1 is SGHDN and CDR2 is FVKESK in the germline V gene. The CDR3 covers 13 residues. Trimming left V 4 bases short and J 7 bases short, with 11 bases between. Here the CDR3 DNA reads TGTGCCAGCAGCCGCGTTAGTGCGAATGAGCAGTTCTTC. Protein sequence: CASSRVSANEQFF.

This clone occurred once. The chain is built from TRBV18 and TRBJ1-4; 7 bases align to TRBD1. The CDR3 runs 13 residues. In germline, CDR1 is KGHSH, CDR2 LQKENI. The trim removed 5 bases at V and 8 bases at J, leaving 5 bases unmatched. The CDR3 reads CASSGTAREKLFF. The CDR3 DNA reads as TGTGCCAGCTCAGGGACAGCAAGAGAAAAACTGTTTTTT. Full variable domain (remainder filled in from reference TRBV18 and TRBJ1-4): NAGVMQNPRHLVRRRGQEARLRCSPMKGHSHVYWYRQLPEEGLKFMVYLQKENIIDESGMPKERFSAEFPKEGPSILRIQQVVRGDSAAYFCASSGTAREKLFFGSGTQLSVL.

The chain combines TRBV7-6 with TRBJ2-7; tentatively, D is TRBD1 (6 bases). Trimming cost V 1 base and J 6 bases, with 19 bases left between them. The CDR3 consists of 16 residues. Germline CDR1 SGHVS, CDR2 FNYEAQ. CDR3 sequence: CASSLGGGADSFEQYF. In nucleotides, the CDR3 is TGTGCCAGCAGCTTAGGTGGGGGCGCGGACTCTTTCGAGCAGTACTTC.

This clone has a single count. CDR3 nucleotide sequence: TGTGCCAGCAGCCGCCCGGGGGGCCCTTACTCTGGAAACACCATATATTTT. Its translation is CASSRPGGPYSGNTIYF. The V gene is TRBV11-3, the J gene TRBJ1-3; D possibly corresponds to TRBD1 (6 bases). In germline, CDR1 is SGHNT, CDR2 YENEEA. The germline V and J ends were trimmed by 5 bases and 0 bases, with 17 bases remaining between them. The CDR3 has 17 residues. The whole variable domain, filled in from reference TRBV11-3 and TRBJ1-3, reads EAGVVQSPRYKIIEKKQPVAFWCNPISGHNTLYWYLQNLGQGPELLIRYENEEAVDDSQLPKDRFSAERLKGVDSTLKIQPAELGDSAVYLCASSRPGGPYSGNTIYFGEGSWLTVV.

This rearrangement joins TRBV5-1 to TRBJ2-7; perhaps TRBD1 as D (6 bases). The CDR3 runs to 13 residues. V lost 4 bases to trimming and J lost 0 bases, with 8 bases between them. CDR1 is SGHRS, CDR2 YFSETQ, per germline. DNA for the CDR3: TGCGCCAGCAGCCCGGACAGCTCCTACGAGCAGTACTTC. Translated: CASSPDSSYEQYF.

The chain carries TRBV5-1 and TRBJ2-3; TRBD2 agrees at 11 bases. The CDR3 extends over 16 amino acids. Germline CDR1 SGHRS, CDR2 YFSETQ. After removal of 4 bases from V and 3 bases from J, the junction contained 7 bases not matched to a gene. CDR3 coding DNA: TGCGCCAGCAGCCCGGAGGTAGCGGGAGGGACAGATACGCAGTATTTT. This codes for CASSPEVAGGTDTQYF. Looking up the rest from reference TRBV5-1 and TRBJ2-3 gives the full variable domain: KAGVTQTPRYLIKTRGQQVTLSCSPISGHRSVSWYQQTPGQGLQFLFEYFSETQRNKGNFPGRFSGRQFSNSRSEMNVSTLELGDSALYLCASSPEVAGGTDTQYFGPGTRLTVL.

This clone was detected only a few times. J is TRBJ1-1 and V is TRBV5-1; 7 bases match TRBD1. There are 15 residues in the CDR3. In germline, CDR1 is SGHRS, CDR2 YFSETQ. V shed 3 bases and J 2 bases; nucleotides not matched to a gene: 7. The chain's CDR3 is CASSSITGANTEAFF. The DNA of the CDR3 is TGCGCCAGCAGCTCTATTACAGGGGCAAACACTGAAGCTTTCTTT.

The genes are TRBV11-3 and TRBJ1-3, with D unresolved. This CDR3 is 16 amino acids long. Germline CDR1 and CDR2: SGHNT and YENEEA. V was pared by 0 bases and J by 0 bases, with 9 bases between. The CDR3 region is CASSLESFVSGNTIYF. CDR3 DNA sequence: TGTGCCAGCAGCTTAGAATCCTTCGTCTCTGGAAACACCATATATTTT.

The V call is TRBV5-6, the J call TRBJ1-2; maybe TRBD1 (6 bases). The germline V gene has CDR1 SGHDT and CDR2 YYEEEE. V lost 2 bases to trimming and J lost 1 base, with 12 bases between them. The CDR3 extends over 15 amino acids. The CDR3 region has the DNA TGTGCCAGCAGCTTTCCGGTACAGGGTAACTATGGCTACACCTTC. The encoded protein is CASSFPVQGNYGYTF.

The chain links TRBV7-8 to TRBJ1-4; a possible D gene is TRBD1 (5 bases). V lost 5 bases, J lost 6 bases, and 13 bases lay in between. Germline values: CDR1 SGHVS, CDR2 FQNEAQ. The CDR3 is made up of 14 amino acids. The CDR3 bases are TGTGCCAGCAGCCAAGTCGGGGGTTATGAAAAACTGTTTTTT. This codes for CASSQVGGYEKLFF.

J is TRBJ2-7 and V is TRBV11-3; 10 nucleotides agree with TRBD2. With 5 bases clipped from V and 1 base from J, the junction kept 8 bases outside the gene matches. This CDR3 spans 16 amino acids. Germline loops: CDR1 SGHNT, CDR2 YENEEA. Written as DNA, the CDR3 is TGTGCCAGCAGCATGAATAGCGGGAGGCGATCCTACGAGCAGTACTTC. Encoded protein: CASSMNSGRRSYEQYF. Full variable domain (rest looked up from reference TRBV11-3 and TRBJ2-7): EAGVVQSPRYKIIEKKQPVAFWCNPISGHNTLYWYLQNLGQGPELLIRYENEEAVDDSQLPKDRFSAERLKGVDSTLKIQPAELGDSAVYLCASSMNSGRRSYEQYFGPGTRLTVT.

CDR3: CASSPSDRWGGELFF. The CDR3 DNA follows: TGTGCCAGCAGTCCTTCGGACAGGTGGGGCGGGGAGCTGTTTTTT. V and J are TRBV5-4 and TRBJ2-2; 7 bases are a match to TRBD1. V lost 5 bases to trimming and J lost 7 bases; unmatched junction nucleotides: 11. The CDR3 runs 15 residues. Germline V gives CDR1 SGHNT, CDR2 YYREEE (reference sequence). The full variable domain, completed using reference TRBV5-4 and TRBJ2-2, is ETGVTQSPTHLIKTRGQQVTLRCSSQSGHNTVSWYQQALGQGPQFIFQYYREEENGRGNFPPRFSGLQFPNYSSELNVNALELDDSALYLCASSPSDRWGGELFFGEGSRLTVL.

The chain links TRBV2 to TRBJ1-2; D is unresolved. The CDR3 covers 13 residues. Germline CDR1 SNHLY, CDR2 FYNNEI. V was clipped by 6 bases and J by 7 bases, with 15 bases between them. CDR3 DNA: TGTGCCAGCAGGAGTTTTTTCGAGGGTGGCTACACCTTC. It translates to CASRSFFEGGYTF.